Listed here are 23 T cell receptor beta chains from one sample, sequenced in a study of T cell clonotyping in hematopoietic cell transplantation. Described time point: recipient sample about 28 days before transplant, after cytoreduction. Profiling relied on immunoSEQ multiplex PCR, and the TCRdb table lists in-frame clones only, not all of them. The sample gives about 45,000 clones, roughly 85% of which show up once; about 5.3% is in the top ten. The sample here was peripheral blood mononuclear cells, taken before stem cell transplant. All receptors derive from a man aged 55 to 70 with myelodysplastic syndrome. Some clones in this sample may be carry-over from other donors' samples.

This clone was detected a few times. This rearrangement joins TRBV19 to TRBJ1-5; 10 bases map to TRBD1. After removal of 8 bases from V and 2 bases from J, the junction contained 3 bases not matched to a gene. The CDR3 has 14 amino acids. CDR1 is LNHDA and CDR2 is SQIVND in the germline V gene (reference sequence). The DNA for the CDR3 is TGTGCCAGTCGGGACAGGGGTGGCAATCAGCCCCAGCATTTT. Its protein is CASRDRGGNQPQHF.

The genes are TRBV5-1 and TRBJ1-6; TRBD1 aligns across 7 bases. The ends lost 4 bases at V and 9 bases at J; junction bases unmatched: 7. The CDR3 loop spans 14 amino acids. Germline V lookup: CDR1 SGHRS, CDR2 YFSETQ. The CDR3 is CASSLGTVLSPLHF. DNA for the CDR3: TGCGCCAGCAGCCTCGGGACAGTCCTTTCACCCCTCCACTTT.

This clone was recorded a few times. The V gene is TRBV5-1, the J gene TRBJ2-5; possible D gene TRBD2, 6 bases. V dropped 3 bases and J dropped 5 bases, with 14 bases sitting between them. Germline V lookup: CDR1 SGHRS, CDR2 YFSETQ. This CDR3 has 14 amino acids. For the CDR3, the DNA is TGCGCCAGCAGCTCGGCTAGCGAAGGCGAGACCCAGTACTTC. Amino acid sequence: CASSSASEGETQYF. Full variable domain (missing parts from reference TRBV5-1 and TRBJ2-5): KAGVTQTPRYLIKTRGQQVTLSCSPISGHRSVSWYQQTPGQGLQFLFEYFSETQRNKGNFPGRFSGRQFSNSRSEMNVSTLELGDSALYLCASSSASEGETQYFGPGTRLLVL.

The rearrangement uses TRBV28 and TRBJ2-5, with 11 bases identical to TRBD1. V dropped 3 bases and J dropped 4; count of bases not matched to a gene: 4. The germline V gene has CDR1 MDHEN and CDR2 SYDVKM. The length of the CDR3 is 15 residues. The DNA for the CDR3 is TGTGCCAGCAGTTTGGGACAGGGGGGATCAGAGACCCAGTACTTC. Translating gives CASSLGQGGSETQYF. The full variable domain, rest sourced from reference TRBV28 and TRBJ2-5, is DVKVTQSSRYLVKRTGEKVFLECVQDMDHENMFWYRQDPGLGLRLIYFSYDVKMKEKGDIPEGYSVSREKKERFSLILESASTNQTSMYLCASSLGQGGSETQYFGPGTRLLVL.

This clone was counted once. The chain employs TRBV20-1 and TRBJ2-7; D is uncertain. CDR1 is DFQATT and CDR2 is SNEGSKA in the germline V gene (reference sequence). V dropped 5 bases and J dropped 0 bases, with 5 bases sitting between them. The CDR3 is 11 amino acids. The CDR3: CSAGSSYEQYF. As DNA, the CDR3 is TGCAGTGCTGGAAGCTCCTACGAGCAGTACTTC.

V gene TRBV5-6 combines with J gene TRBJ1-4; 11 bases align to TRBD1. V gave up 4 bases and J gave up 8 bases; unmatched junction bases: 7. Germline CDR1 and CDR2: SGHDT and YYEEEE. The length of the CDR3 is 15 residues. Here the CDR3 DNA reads TGTGCCAGCAGCCCCTGGACAGGGGGCCAAGAAAAACTGTTTTTT. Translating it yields CASSPWTGGQEKLFF.

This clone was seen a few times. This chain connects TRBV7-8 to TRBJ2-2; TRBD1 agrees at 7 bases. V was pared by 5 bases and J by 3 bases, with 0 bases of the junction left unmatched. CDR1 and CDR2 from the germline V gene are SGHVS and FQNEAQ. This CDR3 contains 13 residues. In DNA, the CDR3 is TGTGCCAGCAGCACAGGGGACACCGGGGAGCTGTTTTTT. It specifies CASSTGDTGELFF.

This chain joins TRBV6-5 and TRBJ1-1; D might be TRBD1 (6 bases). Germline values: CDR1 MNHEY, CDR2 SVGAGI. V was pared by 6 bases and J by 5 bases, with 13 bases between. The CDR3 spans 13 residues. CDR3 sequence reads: CASSSRGWTEAFF. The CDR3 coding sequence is TGTGCCAGCAGCAGCAGGGGTTGGACTGAAGCTTTCTTT.

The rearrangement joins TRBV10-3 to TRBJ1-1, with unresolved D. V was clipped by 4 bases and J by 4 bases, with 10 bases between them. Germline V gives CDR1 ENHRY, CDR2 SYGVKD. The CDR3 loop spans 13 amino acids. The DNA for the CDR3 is TGTGCCATCAGTGGAGGATGGGGCACTGAAGCTTTCTTT. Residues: CAISGGWGTEAFF.

The DNA for the CDR3 is TGTGCCAGCAGCCCTCGAGGGTCGGTGAGCACAGATACGCAGTATTTT. The encoded protein is CASSPRGSVSTDTQYF. The V gene is TRBV7-9, the J gene TRBJ2-3; a weak D match, TRBD2 (5 bases). The CDR3 sequence is 16 residues long. Germline V CDR1 and CDR2: SEHNR, FQNEAQ (reference sequence). The V end lost 5 bases, the J end lost 0 bases, and 15 bases lay between the germline ends.

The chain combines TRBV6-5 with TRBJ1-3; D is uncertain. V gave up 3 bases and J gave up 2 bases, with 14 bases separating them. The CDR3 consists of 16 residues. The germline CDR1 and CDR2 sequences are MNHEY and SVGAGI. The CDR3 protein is CASSYKPWGTGNTIYF. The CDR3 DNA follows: TGTGCCAGCAGTTATAAGCCCTGGGGAACTGGAAACACCATATATTTT.

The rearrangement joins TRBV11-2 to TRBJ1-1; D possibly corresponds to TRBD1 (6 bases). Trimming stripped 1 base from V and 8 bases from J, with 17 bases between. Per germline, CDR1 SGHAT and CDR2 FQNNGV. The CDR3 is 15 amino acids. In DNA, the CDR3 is TGTGCCAGCAGCTTAGGATTCGGGACAAATCAGGAAGCTTTCTTT. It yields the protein CASSLGFGTNQEAFF.

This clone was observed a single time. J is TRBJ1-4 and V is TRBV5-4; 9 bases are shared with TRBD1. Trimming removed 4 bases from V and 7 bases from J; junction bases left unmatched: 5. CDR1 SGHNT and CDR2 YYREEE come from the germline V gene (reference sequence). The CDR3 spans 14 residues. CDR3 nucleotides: TGTGCCAGCAGCCTAGAACAGGGGGCTGAAAAACTGTTTTTT. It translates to CASSLEQGAEKLFF.

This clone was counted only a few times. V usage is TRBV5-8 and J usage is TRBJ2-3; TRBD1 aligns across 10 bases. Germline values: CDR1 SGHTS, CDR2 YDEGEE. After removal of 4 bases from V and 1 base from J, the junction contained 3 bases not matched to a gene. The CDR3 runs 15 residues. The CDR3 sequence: CASSLGQGGTDTQYF. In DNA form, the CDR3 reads TGTGCCAGCAGCCTAGGACAGGGGGGCACAGATACGCAGTATTTT.

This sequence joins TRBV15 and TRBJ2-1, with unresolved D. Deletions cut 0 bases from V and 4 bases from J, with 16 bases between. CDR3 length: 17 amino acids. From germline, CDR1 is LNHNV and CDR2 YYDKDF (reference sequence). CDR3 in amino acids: CATSRDVTVNSYNEQFF. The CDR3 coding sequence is TGTGCCACCAGCAGAGATGTTACAGTTAACTCGTACAATGAGCAGTTCTTC.

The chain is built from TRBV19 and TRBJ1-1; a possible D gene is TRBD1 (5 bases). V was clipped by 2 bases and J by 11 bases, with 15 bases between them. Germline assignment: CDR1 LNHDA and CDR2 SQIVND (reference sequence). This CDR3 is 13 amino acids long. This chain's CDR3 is CASSILGPPLAFF. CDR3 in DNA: TGTGCCAGTAGTATATTGGGGCCACCCCTGGCTTTCTTT. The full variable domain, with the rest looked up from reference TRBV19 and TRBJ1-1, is DGGITQSPKYLFRKEGQNVTLSCEQNLNHDAMYWYRQDPGQGLRLIYYSQIVNDFQKGDIAEGYSVSREKKESFPLTVTSAQKNPTAFYLCASSILGPPLAFFGQGTRLTVV.

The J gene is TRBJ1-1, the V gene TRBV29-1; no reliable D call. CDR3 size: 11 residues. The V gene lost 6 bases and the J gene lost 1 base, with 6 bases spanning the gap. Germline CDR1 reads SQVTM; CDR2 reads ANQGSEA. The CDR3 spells CSVVRNTEAFF. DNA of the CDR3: TGCAGCGTGGTGAGGAACACTGAAGCTTTCTTT. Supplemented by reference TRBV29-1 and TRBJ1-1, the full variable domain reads SAVISQKPSRDICQRGTSLTIQCQVDSQVTMMFWYRQQPGQSLTLIATANQGSEATYESGFVIDKFPISRPNLTFSTLTVSNMSPEDSSIYLCSVVRNTEAFFGQGTRLTVV.

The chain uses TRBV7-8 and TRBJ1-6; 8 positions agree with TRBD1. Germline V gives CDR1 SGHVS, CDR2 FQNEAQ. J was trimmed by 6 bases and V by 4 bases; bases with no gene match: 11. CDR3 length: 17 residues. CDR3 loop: CASSSGTGGLGNSPLHF. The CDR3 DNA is TGTGCCAGCAGCTCGGGTACAGGGGGTCTAGGTAATTCACCCCTCCACTTT.

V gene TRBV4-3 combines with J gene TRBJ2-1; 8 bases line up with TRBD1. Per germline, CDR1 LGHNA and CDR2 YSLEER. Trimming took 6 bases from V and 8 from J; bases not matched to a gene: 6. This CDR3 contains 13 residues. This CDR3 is CASRQQGADEQFF. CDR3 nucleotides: TGCGCCAGCAGACAGCAGGGGGCTGATGAGCAGTTCTTC.

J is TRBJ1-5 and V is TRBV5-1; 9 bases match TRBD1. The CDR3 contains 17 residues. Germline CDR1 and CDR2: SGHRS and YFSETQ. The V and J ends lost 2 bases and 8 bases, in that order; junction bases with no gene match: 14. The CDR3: CASSLGDRVSSDEPQHF. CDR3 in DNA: TGCGCCAGCAGCTTAGGGGACAGGGTGTCGTCGGACGAGCCCCAGCATTTT.

The CDR3, as DNA: TGCGCCAGCAGCCCACAGGGACAGGACGAGCAGTACTTC. Residues: CASSPQGQDEQYF. This rearrangement joins TRBV5-1 to TRBJ2-7; 8 nucleotides match TRBD1. Germline loops: CDR1 SGHRS, CDR2 YFSETQ. The length of the CDR3 is 13 residues. V shed 4 bases, J shed 5 bases, and the junction held 5 bases outside the gene matches.

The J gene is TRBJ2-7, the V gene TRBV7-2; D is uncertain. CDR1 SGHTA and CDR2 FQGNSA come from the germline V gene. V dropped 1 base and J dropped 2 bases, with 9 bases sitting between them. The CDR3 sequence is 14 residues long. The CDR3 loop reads CASSLGSGAYEQYF. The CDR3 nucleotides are TGTGCCAGCAGCTTAGGTTCGGGTGCCTACGAGCAGTACTTC.

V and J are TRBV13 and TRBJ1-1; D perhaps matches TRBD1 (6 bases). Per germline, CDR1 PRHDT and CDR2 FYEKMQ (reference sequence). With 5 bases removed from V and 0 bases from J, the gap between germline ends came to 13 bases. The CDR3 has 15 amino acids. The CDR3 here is CASSVGTLLNTEAFF. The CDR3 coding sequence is TGTGCCAGCAGCGTCGGGACACTACTGAACACTGAAGCTTTCTTT.